This TCR beta chain is drawn from a study of CD4 T cells in relation to SARS-CoV-2 and coronaviruses. Looking at the study overall: After roughly 11 days of antigen culture, PBMC TCR beta CDR3s were sequenced. No peptide or an HIV-1 Nef peptide pool served as negative control.

Unexposed donor CD4+ T cells date from about 2010-2019, before the COVID-19 pandemic. CD4+ T cells were isolated from the cells after around 10 days of culture. Testing used SARS-CoV-2 S/N and four cold-coronavirus spikes on unexposed-donor CD4+ T cells, cells permitting. In regard to this clone: What it binds is unknown.

TCRdb's table, derived via immunoSEQ multiplex PCR, lists solely in-frame clones and lacks some. Of some 30,000 clones listed, over 65% were seen once; the top ten hold approximately 20%. This clonotype was sampled from a human donor in good health. The sample was CD4+ T cells from PBMCs, cultured in vitro.

The CDR3 loop is CASSYERPNEQFF. Written as DNA, the CDR3 is TGTGCCAGCAGTTACGAGCGGCCCAATGAGCAGTTCTTC. This chain links TRBV6-2 or TRBV6-3 with TRBJ2-1; the D gene is possibly TRBD2 (5 bases). The V and J ends lost 2 bases and 6 bases respectively, with 8 bases between them. Germline V gives CDR1 MNHEY, CDR2 SVGEGT. CDR3 size: 13 residues.